This is a list of T cell receptor beta chains from one sample in a study of cytomegalovirus exposure and HLA in healthy donors. Profiling relied on immunoSEQ multiplex PCR, and the TCRdb table lists in-frame clones only, not all of them. The sample lists more than 80,000 clones, roughly 86% occurring once. The sample comprised PBMCs. The receptors shown here come from a man aged 25 to 40 in good health and CMV-seropositive. CDR3s include the opening cysteine and the closing phenylalanine or tryptophan. Rows give clone size only sometimes, using once, few, many, or a class for an expanded clone.

J gene,clone size,V gene,CDR3 protein
TRBJ2-3,NA,TRBV6-1,CASSLVTDTQYF
TRBJ2-5,NA,TRBV18,CASSPFSADSIGTQYF
TRBJ2-2,NA,TRBV7-2,CASSRRGLHTGELFF
TRBJ2-1,NA,TRBV27,CASSLGVGASGRVTEQFF
TRBJ2-4,once,TRBV6-1,CASSAAGTGPGAKNIQYF
TRBJ2-1,NA,TRBV4-2,CASSQDITGYEQFF
TRBJ2-5,NA,TRBV29-1,CSVGQGAGETQYF
TRBJ2-4,NA,TRBV7-9,CASSPGTGIDIQYF
TRBJ2-7,NA,TRBV7-8,CASSSRGLARTYEQYF
TRBJ1-1,NA,TRBV7-9,CASSLGLEATANTEAFF
TRBJ1-6,once,TRBV5-1,CASSRPTGNTDNSPLHF
TRBJ1-1,NA,TRBV6-5,CASSARRGLRAEAFF
TRBJ1-5,once,TRBV2,CACRAGRPNQPQHF
TRBJ2-5,NA,TRBV7-9,CASSLLHGGWETQYF
TRBJ2-3,NA,TRBV7-3,CASSLSSRQGTQYF
TRBJ2-5,NA,TRBV18,CASSRIDGVQETQYF
TRBJ2-6,few,TRBV10-2,CASSEYGGSGANVLTF
TRBJ1-2,NA,TRBV18,CASSLRQGWLNYGYTF
TRBJ1-2,NA,TRBV2,CASSLTGDYGYTF
TRBJ2-3,NA,TRBV10-1,CASSELVTQYF
TRBJ1-1,NA,TRBV5-1,CASSGGQGGTEAFF
TRBJ2-6,few,TRBV4-1,CASSRVRLAGVYGANVLTF
TRBJ2-5,NA,TRBV9,CASSARERETQYF
TRBJ2-7,NA,TRBV6-4,CASSDGGGSYEQYF
TRBJ1-5,NA,TRBV30,CAWSGRGSSQPQHF
TRBJ2-1,NA,TRBV11-2,CASSLGQGGNEQFF
TRBJ1-5,NA,TRBV6-5,CASSYSPGGGQPQHF
TRBJ1-1,NA,TRBV5-4,CASSLIATPEAFF
TRBJ1-2,NA,TRBV5-1,CASSSGGQGPSGRGYTF
TRBJ2-3,NA,TRBV12-5,CASGLDLGTQYF
TRBJ2-3,NA,TRBV4-1,CASSSGRGDTQYF
TRBJ2-1,NA,TRBV6-5,CASGRLAGVNEQFF
TRBJ1-1,NA,TRBV4-1,CATRVTALTRDMNTEAFF
TRBJ2-5,NA,TRBV7-2,CASSPGSIGETQYF
TRBJ1-5,NA,TRBV2,CASSDQRNSNQPQHF
TRBJ2-3,NA,TRBV5-6,CASSPVVTSGSSTDTQYF
TRBJ1-3,NA,TRBV28,CASTPTGVVGNTIYF
TRBJ1-2,NA,TRBV7-8,CASSLDGAGQGGSGYTF
TRBJ2-5,NA,TRBV7-2,CASSLGRGETQYF
TRBJ2-5,once,TRBV7-2,CASSPSSSGLGEETQYF
TRBJ2-7,NA,TRBV6-5,CASSYSLAGAYEQYF
TRBJ2-1,NA,TRBV15,CATSRPGAGELYNEQFF
TRBJ2-6,NA,TRBV2,CASSEVYGGSIGANVLTF
TRBJ2-1,NA,TRBV30,CAWSDLLRGTEFF
TRBJ1-5,NA,TRBV7-2,CASSVSNQPQHF
TRBJ2-5,NA,TRBV11-2,CASSLTDRVGETQYF
TRBJ2-7,NA,TRBV11-2,CASSFLTGTYEQYF
TRBJ1-5,NA,TRBV7-9,CASSQGTGSNQPQHF
TRBJ2-2,few,TRBV27,CASSWTSGRATGELFF
TRBJ1-2,NA,TRBV5-1,CASSVMDRGANYGYTF
TRBJ2-7,NA,TRBV7-9,CASSRGTGGLTYEQYF
TRBJ1-6,NA,TRBV5-1,CASSPEDNSPLHF
TRBJ2-7,NA,TRBV28,CASRKDRAYEQYF
TRBJ1-3,once,TRBV28,CASTTFPGNTIYF
TRBJ1-4,NA,TRBV7-8,CASSLAQRGSEKLFF
TRBJ2-7,NA,TRBV5-1,CASSLEGQGYYEQYF
TRBJ1-1,NA,TRBV28,CASSLARGATEAFF
TRBJ1-1,NA,TRBV5-4,CASSLAQAGRTEAFF
TRBJ2-3,NA,TRBV18,CASSLGLGTDTQYF